This T cell receptor beta chain came from a study of shared clonotypes between healthy human individuals. CDR1 and CDR2 (germline): LGHNT, FRNRAP. This CDR3 spans 15 amino acids. Trimming removed 1 base from V and 7 bases from J; junction bases left unmatched: 7. Overall study results and limits: Naive subsets typically showed greater estimated richness than memory subsets. The sharing of 4.5% to 6.5% of naive CD4 clonotypes was seen across a handful of donors.

TCRdb's table, derived via immunoSEQ multiplex PCR, lists solely in-frame clones and lacks some. In the table there are some 1 million clones, 70% to 80% of which are singletons. Turning to this clone: Antigen unknown.

The chain uses TRBV12-5 and TRBJ1-2; 9 nucleotides match TRBD1. Sequencing used memory CD4+ T cells sorted from blood. Described subset: CD45RA-negative fraction. This TCR was recovered from a man aged 18 to 30 in good health. CDR3 in amino acids: CASGLAGTGLSGYTF. CDR3 coding DNA: TGTGCTAGTGGTTTGGCCGGGACAGGGTTAAGTGGCTACACCTTC.